The present TCR beta chain was sequenced within a study of blood T cell repertoires in COVID-19. The repertoire was sequenced with immunoSEQ multiplex PCR; TCRdb's copy has only in-frame clones and lacks some. The data hold 250,000 or so clones, with 80% to 90% observed a single time. From germline, CDR1 is SGHTA and CDR2 FQGNSA. V gave up 6 bases and J gave up 5 bases, with 13 bases separating them. The CDR3 loop spans 13 amino acids. V usage is TRBV7-2 and J usage is TRBJ1-1, with D unresolved. Sequencing input: PBMCs or T cells enriched from blood (not recorded which). This clonotype was sampled from a woman between 35 and 50 years old who had been exposed to COVID-19. CDR3 nucleotide sequence: TGTGCCAGCAGTGTTGGAGTCAGAACTGAAGCTTTCTTT. It translates to CASSVGVRTEAFF.